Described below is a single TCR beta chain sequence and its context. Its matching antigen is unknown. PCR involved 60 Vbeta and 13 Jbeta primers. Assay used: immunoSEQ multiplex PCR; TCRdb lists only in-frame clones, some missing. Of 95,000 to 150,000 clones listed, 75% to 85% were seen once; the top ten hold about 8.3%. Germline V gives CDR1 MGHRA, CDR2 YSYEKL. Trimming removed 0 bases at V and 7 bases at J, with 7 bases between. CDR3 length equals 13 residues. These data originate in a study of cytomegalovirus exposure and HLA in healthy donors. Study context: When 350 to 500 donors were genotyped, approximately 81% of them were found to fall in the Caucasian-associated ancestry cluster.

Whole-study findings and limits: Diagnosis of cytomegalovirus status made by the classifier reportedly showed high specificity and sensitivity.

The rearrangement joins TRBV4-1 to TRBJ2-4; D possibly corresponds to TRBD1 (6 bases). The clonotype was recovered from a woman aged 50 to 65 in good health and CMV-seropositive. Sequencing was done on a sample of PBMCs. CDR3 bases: TGCGCCAGCAGCCAAGATCAGGGGAACATTCAGTACTTC. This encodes CASSQDQGNIQYF.